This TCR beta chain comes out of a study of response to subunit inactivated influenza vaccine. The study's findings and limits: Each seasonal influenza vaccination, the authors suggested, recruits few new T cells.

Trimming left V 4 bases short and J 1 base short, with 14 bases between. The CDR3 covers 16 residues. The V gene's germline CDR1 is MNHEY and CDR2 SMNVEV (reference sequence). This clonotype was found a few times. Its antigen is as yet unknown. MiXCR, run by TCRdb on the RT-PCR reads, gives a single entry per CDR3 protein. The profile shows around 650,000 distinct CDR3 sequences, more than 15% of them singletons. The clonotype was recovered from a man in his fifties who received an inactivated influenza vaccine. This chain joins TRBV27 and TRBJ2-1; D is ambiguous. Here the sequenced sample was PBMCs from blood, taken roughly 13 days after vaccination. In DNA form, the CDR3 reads TGTGCCAGCAGTTCCCCTCCGGGCGCGTCCTACAATGAGCAGTTCTTC. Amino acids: CASSSPPGASYNEQFF.